One and the same sample provided the 17 T cell receptor beta chains below, sequenced in a study of blood T cell repertoires in COVID-19. The protocol was immunoSEQ multiplex PCR, while the TCRdb copy is restricted to in-frame clones and leaves out a portion. The sample includes roughly 440,000 clones, about 91% of them seen just once. Sequenced input: peripheral blood. Every receptor here comes from a woman aged 50 to 65 with COVID-19, enrolled during active disease.

This rearrangement joins TRBV6-1 to TRBJ2-7, with 7 bases fitting TRBD1. This CDR3 has 13 amino acids. Germline V gene data show CDR1 as MNHNS and CDR2 as SASEGT. V shed 2 bases and J 5 bases; nucleotides not matched to a gene: 3. CDR3 amino acids: CASSETGVHEQYF. DNA of the CDR3: TGTGCCAGCAGTGAAACAGGGGTTCACGAGCAGTACTTC.

This sequence joins TRBV5-1 and TRBJ1-2; D unclear. The CDR3 runs 13 residues. V was cut by 7 bases and J by 4 bases, with 14 bases left in between. Per germline, CDR1 SGHRS and CDR2 YFSETQ. Here the CDR3 DNA reads TGCGCCAGCTTTTTCAGTGGGCCCTATGGCTACACCTTC. Residues: CASFFSGPYGYTF. The entire variable domain, with the rest obtained from reference TRBV5-1 and TRBJ1-2, is as follows: KAGVTQTPRYLIKTRGQQVTLSCSPISGHRSVSWYQQTPGQGLQFLFEYFSETQRNKGNFPGRFSGRQFSNSRSEMNVSTLELGDSALYLCASFFSGPYGYTFGSGTRLTVV.

The chain employs TRBV6-5 and TRBJ1-2, with a weak D call TRBD1 (6 bases). This CDR3 contains 13 residues. Trimming removed 0 bases from V and 7 bases from J, with 9 bases in between. From germline, CDR1 is MNHEY and CDR2 SVGAGI. Written as DNA, the CDR3 is TGTGCCAGCAGTTACTCGGGGGGGGCTGGCTACACCTTC. This encodes CASSYSGGAGYTF.

The chain recombines TRBV4-1 with TRBJ1-4; D gene unclear. CDR1 is MGHRA and CDR2 is YSYEKL in the germline V gene. This CDR3 has 14 residues. V lost 1 base to trimming and J lost 1 base, with 4 bases between them. The CDR3 DNA sequence: TGCGCCAGCAGCCAAGGTCGAACTAATGAAAAACTGTTTTTT. The encoded protein is CASSQGRTNEKLFF.

In its sample, this clone was seen once. The chain joins TRBV4-1 to TRBJ2-7; TRBD1 might be the D (6 bases). The CDR3 contains 14 residues. V gave up 6 bases and J gave up 2 bases, with 14 bases separating them. CDR1 MGHRA and CDR2 YSYEKL come from the germline V gene. The CDR3 DNA reads TGCGCCAGCAGGAGCATCTCAGGGGCCTACGAGCAGTACTTC. As protein: CASRSISGAYEQYF.

The chain joins TRBV5-1 to TRBJ2-7, with 9 bases lining up with TRBD2. The J segment lost 2 bases and the V segment lost 4 bases, leaving 10 bases of the junction unmatched. Germline-derived CDR1 and CDR2 are SGHRS and YFSETQ. This CDR3 has 16 amino acids. CDR3 DNA: TGCGCCAGCAGCCCGTTGAGAGCTAGCGGGACCTACGAGCAGTACTTC. Its translation is CASSPLRASGTYEQYF.

V usage is TRBV7-2 and J usage is TRBJ1-1; D is unclear. This CDR3 is 13 amino acids long. Trimming removed 3 bases at V and 4 bases at J, with 9 bases between. Germline CDR1 and CDR2: SGHTA and FQGNSA. CDR3: CASSLAGVTEAFF. The CDR3 coding sequence is TGTGCCAGCAGCTTGGCCGGGGTCACTGAAGCTTTCTTT.

The V call is TRBV7-9, the J call TRBJ2-1; 8 bases are shared with TRBD1. Trimming removed 6 bases from V and 7 bases from J; junction bases left unmatched: 5. Germline V gene data show CDR1 as SEHNR and CDR2 as FQNEAQ (reference sequence). This CDR3 region has 13 residues. CDR3 loop: CASSFTGGNEQFF. In nucleotides, the CDR3 is TGTGCCAGCAGTTTTACAGGGGGAAATGAGCAGTTCTTC.

The chain is built from TRBV7-7 and TRBJ1-3; D gene uncertain. Per germline, CDR1 SSHAT and CDR2 FNYEAQ (reference sequence). The CDR3 runs to 15 residues. V dropped 4 bases and J dropped 3 bases, with 13 bases sitting between them. DNA for the CDR3: TGTGCCAGCAGCTCGGGTCGGGGTGGTGGAAACACCATATATTTT. It yields the protein CASSSGRGGGNTIYF.

V usage is TRBV24-1 and J usage is TRBJ2-3; 8 bases match TRBD2. V lost 9 bases, J lost 2 bases, and 9 bases stayed unmatched. The CDR3 sequence is 15 residues long. Germline CDR1 is KGHDR and CDR2 is SFDVKD. For the CDR3, the DNA is TGTGCCACCTCGGGCGAGCGGGGGCACACAGATACGCAGTATTTT. Amino acids: CATSGERGHTDTQYF.

This clone showed up just once. J is TRBJ2-3 and V is TRBV7-2; TRBD1 aligns across 7 bases. Germline V CDR1 and CDR2: SGHTA, FQGNSA. Losses at the gene ends were 6 bases for V and 6 bases for J; bases not matched to a gene: 6. The length of the CDR3 is 13 residues. The CDR3 DNA is TGTGCCAGCAGTCTACAGGGGCCGGATACGCAGTATTTT. Translation gives CASSLQGPDTQYF.

The chain couples TRBV7-8 to TRBJ1-3, with D perhaps TRBD1 (5 bases). This CDR3 contains 13 residues. The V gene's germline CDR1 is SGHVS and CDR2 FQNEAQ. Trimming pared 5 bases from V and 4 bases from J, leaving 9 bases between. In nucleotides, the CDR3 is TGTGCCAGCAGCCCACGACAGGGAAACACCATATATTTT. Residues: CASSPRQGNTIYF.

This clone was observed a few times. The genes are TRBV28 and TRBJ2-4; tentative D call: TRBD1 (6 bases). This CDR3 is 16 amino acids long. In germline, CDR1 is MDHEN, CDR2 SYDVKM. Between the trimmed V and J ends, which lost 5 bases and 1 base, there was a span of 15 bases. The chain's CDR3 is CASSRAGERAKNIQYF. CDR3 bases: TGTGCCAGCAGTCGCGCAGGGGAGAGGGCCAAAAACATTCAGTACTTC.

The chain is built from TRBV24-1 and TRBJ1-5; tentatively, D is TRBD1 (5 bases). Germline V CDR1 and CDR2: KGHDR, SFDVKD. Trimming removed 4 bases at V and 4 bases at J, with 10 bases between. This CDR3 contains 14 residues. For the CDR3, the DNA is TGTGCCACCAGTGACTTGACAGAGAATCAGCCCCAGCATTTT. It codes for CATSDLTENQPQHF.

V is TRBV6-6 and J is TRBJ2-3; tentative D call: TRBD2 (5 bases). The germline V gene has CDR1 MNHNY and CDR2 SVGAGI (reference sequence). CDR3 size: 13 residues. Trimming stripped 7 bases from V and 14 bases from J, with 22 bases between. This CDR3 is CASTPRDGLIWYF. DNA of the CDR3: TGTGCCAGCACCCCACGGGATGGACTGATATGGTATTTT.

This chain connects TRBV7-2 to TRBJ1-2; 8 nucleotides align to TRBD1. The length of the CDR3 is 15 residues. The junction had 10 bases not matched to a gene; V was cut back by 7 bases and J by 3 bases. CDR1 and CDR2 (germline): SGHTA, FQGNSA. The CDR3: CASIAGTGDHYGYTF. CDR3 nucleotide sequence: TGTGCCAGCATCGCCGGGACAGGAGACCACTATGGCTACACCTTC.

The V call is TRBV2, the J call TRBJ1-3; D remains unclear. V lost 5 bases and J 3 bases, leaving 17 bases between the germline ends. The CDR3 consists of 16 residues. CDR1 is SNHLY and CDR2 is FYNNEI in the germline V gene. The CDR3 region has the DNA TGTGCCAGCAGTCCCTCGGTTGGGAGGCTTGGAAACACCATATATTTT. Protein sequence: CASSPSVGRLGNTIYF.